The 20 T cell receptor beta chains below come from one sample, sequenced in a study. Using its own MiXCR run on the RT-PCR reads, TCRdb lists one record per CDR3 protein. The data contain 650,000 to 800,000 distinct CDR3 sequences, around 14% of them seen just once; the ten biggest clones take up roughly 3.9%. The source material was memory CD4+ T cells from blood. Source of these receptors: a female donor in good health, serving as a healthy control.

In this sample, this clonotype turned up a few times. V usage is TRBV27 and J usage is TRBJ2-4; tentatively, D is TRBD1 (6 bases). The V end lost 2 bases, the J end lost 0 bases, and 14 bases lay between the germline ends. The CDR3 runs 17 residues. Germline-derived CDR1 and CDR2 are MNHEY and SMNVEV (reference sequence). The CDR3 spells CASSLRDTGIAKNIQYF. The CDR3, as DNA: TGTGCCAGCAGTTTACGTGATACAGGGATAGCCAAAAACATTCAGTACTTC.

This chain joins TRBV6-1 and TRBJ1-1; TRBD1 might be the D (6 bases). Germline assignment: CDR1 MNHNS and CDR2 SASEGT. With 3 bases removed from V and 5 bases from J, the gap between germline ends came to 10 bases. This CDR3 is built from 13 residues. CDR3 in amino acids: CASSDQRGTEAFF. DNA for the CDR3: TGTGCCAGCAGTGATCAGAGGGGGACTGAAGCTTTCTTT.

This clonotype was seen only a few times. This sequence joins TRBV5-4 and TRBJ2-1; TRBD2 matches at 7 bases. The length of the CDR3 is 15 residues. V gave up 7 bases and J gave up 9 bases; unmatched junction bases: 16. The germline V gene encodes CDR1 SGHNT and CDR2 YYREEE (reference sequence). As DNA, the CDR3 is TGTGCCAGCTATCGGCGGGGGACGGGGGGTGGTGAGCAGTTCTTC. Translating gives CASYRRGTGGGEQFF.

This clonotype was seen repeatedly, ten times or more. The V and J genes are TRBV12-3 or TRBV12-4 and TRBJ1-2; D is unclear. The CDR3 totals 14 residues. V gave up 6 bases and J gave up 5 bases, with 16 bases separating them. CDR3 region: CASSPGLGLYGYTF. CDR3 nucleotides: TGTGCCAGCAGCCCCGGGCTCGGGTTGTATGGCTACACCTTC.

The V call is TRBV19, the J call TRBJ1-5; 7 bases fit TRBD1. CDR3 size: 16 residues. Unmatched junction bases numbered 18, after V lost 5 bases and J lost 11 bases. Germline CDR1 is LNHDA and CDR2 is SQIVND (reference sequence). As DNA, the CDR3 is TGTGCCAGTAGTCCCGCGGGGACAGCTCGAGGGATGTCCCAGCATTTT. Protein: CASSPAGTARGMSQHF.

This clonotype turned up a few times. The chain carries TRBV28 and TRBJ2-1; either TRBD1 or TRBD2 may fit D (5 bases each). V lost 3 bases to trimming and J lost 4 bases, with 16 bases between them. The V gene's germline CDR1 is MDHEN and CDR2 SYDVKM. This CDR3 region has 16 residues. The CDR3 protein is CASSFGGFGAYNEQFF. The CDR3 DNA reads TGTGCCAGCAGTTTCGGTGGGTTCGGGGCTTACAATGAGCAGTTCTTC.

The table lists this clonotype with a few counts. The chain recombines TRBV30 with TRBJ2-3, with D hard to call. Deletions cut 3 bases from V and 2 bases from J, with 9 bases between. The CDR3 has 13 residues. Germline-derived CDR1 and CDR2 are GTSNPN and SVGIG (reference sequence). CDR3 sequence (DNA): TGTGCCTGGAGAGTAGCACACACAGATACGCAGTATTTT. Its translation is CAWRVAHTDTQYF. The entire variable domain, with the rest obtained from reference TRBV30 and TRBJ2-3, is as follows: SQTIHQWPATLVQPVGSPLSLECTVEGTSNPNLYWYRQAAGRGLQLLFYSVGIGQISSEVPQNLSASRPQDRQFILSSKKLLLSDSGFYLCAWRVAHTDTQYFGPGTRLTVL.

The chain joins TRBV7-9 to TRBJ1-1; 7 bases agree with TRBD1. Germline CDR1 reads SEHNR; CDR2 reads FQNEAQ (reference sequence). V shed 4 bases and J 4 bases; nucleotides not matched to a gene: 6. This CDR3 region has 14 residues. CDR3 coding DNA: TGTGCCAGCAGCTATATAGGGACAGTCACTGAAGCTTTCTTT. Amino acids: CASSYIGTVTEAFF.

The sample holds a few counts of this clonotype. The chain recombines TRBV7-9 with TRBJ1-1; D is possibly TRBD1 (5 bases). Germline CDR1 reads SEHNR; CDR2 reads FQNEAQ (reference sequence). This CDR3 is built from 16 residues. V lost 1 base, J lost 4 bases, and 16 bases lay in between. The CDR3 spells CASSLGSRGVVTEAFF. In DNA, the CDR3 is TGTGCCAGCAGCTTAGGGTCCCGGGGGGTGGTCACTGAAGCTTTCTTT.

The chain couples TRBV7-8 to TRBJ2-5, with unresolved D. Germline V lookup: CDR1 SGHVS, CDR2 FQNEAQ. With 5 bases removed from V and 5 bases from J, the gap between germline ends came to 12 bases. The CDR3 runs to 13 residues. The CDR3 DNA follows: TGTGCCAGCAGCCTCCCCCCGGCGGAGACCCAGTACTTC. This sequence encodes CASSLPPAETQYF.

This rearrangement joins TRBV10-3 to TRBJ1-1; no firm D call. The germline V gene has CDR1 ENHRY and CDR2 SYGVKD. With 0 bases removed from V and 5 bases from J, the gap between germline ends came to 10 bases. The CDR3 runs 14 residues. The chain's CDR3 is CAISESKAVTEAFF. CDR3 bases: TGTGCCATCAGTGAGTCTAAAGCCGTGACTGAAGCTTTCTTT.

This clonotype was seen more than once but under ten times. The V call is TRBV24-1, the J call TRBJ2-3, with TRBD2 matching over 8 bases. CDR3 length: 18 amino acids. V was clipped by 3 bases and J by 3 bases; unmatched bases: 13. From germline, CDR1 is KGHDR and CDR2 SFDVKD. CDR3 DNA sequence: TGTGCCACCAGTGATCCCCCCGGACTAGCTGCTAAGACAGATACGCAGTATTTT. Its translation is CATSDPPGLAAKTDTQYF.

Ten or more counts support this clonotype. This chain uses TRBV20-1 with TRBJ2-7; possibly TRBD1 or TRBD2 for D (5 bases each). Germline values: CDR1 DFQATT, CDR2 SNEGSKA (reference sequence). The V gene lost 6 bases and the J gene lost 6 bases, with 21 bases spanning the gap. The CDR3 consists of 14 residues. The CDR3 region is CSARSTGLVTEQYF. DNA for the CDR3: TGCAGTGCCCGATCAACAGGACTGGTTACCGAGCAGTACTTC.

This clonotype was recorded at least ten times. J is TRBJ2-2 and V is TRBV6-5; 10 nucleotides agree with TRBD2. The CDR3 is 15 amino acids. The V and J ends lost 6 bases and 0 bases, in that order; junction bases with no gene match: 1. Germline assignment: CDR1 MNHEY and CDR2 SVGAGI. In DNA form, the CDR3 reads TGTGCCAGCAGAACTAGCGGGGCGAACACCGGGGAGCTGTTTTTT. It specifies CASRTSGANTGELFF.

This clonotype was counted only a few times. CDR3 nucleotides: TGTGCCAGCAGCCAAGGTACAAACAGCCCGATCCAGCATTTT. Translation: CASSQGTNSPIQHF. The chain uses TRBV3-1 and TRBJ1-5; no clear D gene. Trimming shortened V by 1 base and J by 12 bases, and 16 bases separated the two germline ends. CDR1 is LGHDT and CDR2 is YNNKEL in the germline V gene (reference sequence). The CDR3 runs 14 residues.

This clonotype has a handful of counts. The chain employs TRBV20-1 and TRBJ2-3, with D perhaps TRBD1 or TRBD2 (5 bases each). The V end was cut by 6 bases, the J end by 4 bases, with 17 bases between. This CDR3 has 14 amino acids. Germline CDR1 reads DFQATT; CDR2 reads SNEGSKA (reference sequence). The CDR3 reads CSALPGARPDTQYF. CDR3 nucleotides: TGCAGTGCCCTACCCGGGGCCCGGCCAGATACGCAGTATTTT.

This clonotype was counted ten times or more. V gene TRBV3-1 combines with J gene TRBJ2-3; 8 bases are shared with TRBD1. Germline V CDR1 and CDR2: LGHDT, YNNKEL (reference sequence). The CDR3 totals 13 residues. The ends lost 7 bases at V and 8 bases at J; junction bases unmatched: 8. This chain's CDR3 is CASTDQGAGTQYF. DNA for the CDR3: TGTGCCAGCACGGACCAGGGGGCAGGTACGCAGTATTTT.

This clonotype was seen a few times. The chain employs TRBV11-1 and TRBJ2-3; TRBD2 might be the D (5 bases). This CDR3 is built from 15 residues. CDR1 and CDR2 from the germline V gene are SGHAT and FQDESV (reference sequence). V lost 0 bases to trimming and J lost 4 bases, with 11 bases between them. DNA of the CDR3: TGTGCCAGCAGCTTAGCATCGGAGAGGGCAGATACGCAGTATTTT. It yields the protein CASSLASERADTQYF.

This clonotype was counted a few times. V gene TRBV6-5 combines with J gene TRBJ2-2; 8 positions agree with TRBD2. Trimming cost V 6 bases and J 0 bases; bases outside gene matches: 6. The CDR3 extends over 16 amino acids. Germline assignment: CDR1 MNHEY and CDR2 SVGAGI. CDR3 nucleotide sequence: TGTGCCAGCAGCCGTAGCGGGGCCACGAACACCGGGGAGCTGTTTTTT. Translated, it gives CASSRSGATNTGELFF.

This clonotype has ten or more counts. The chain uses TRBV7-2 and TRBJ1-4, with D unresolved. Germline values: CDR1 SGHTA, CDR2 FQGNSA. V lost 2 bases and J 8 bases, leaving 18 bases between the germline ends. This CDR3 is 16 amino acids long. CDR3 amino acids: CASSLYPTDVSEKLFF. Written as DNA, the CDR3 is TGTGCCAGCAGCTTATACCCGACCGACGTATCGGAAAAACTGTTTTTT.